The 3 T cell receptor beta chains below were found in one sample sequenced in a study of blood T cell repertoires in COVID-19. Assay: immunoSEQ multiplex PCR; the TCRdb copy retains only in-frame clones and omits some. The data show some 330,000 clones, more than 75% seen once. Sequenced input: peripheral blood. Source of these receptors: a woman between 45 and 60 years old with active or convalescent COVID-19.

The chain recombines TRBV19 with TRBJ2-7; a possible D gene is TRBD2 (6 bases). The CDR3 is 14 residues long. Trimming pared 5 bases from V and 2 bases from J, leaving 13 bases between. From germline, CDR1 is LNHDA and CDR2 SQIVND (reference sequence). CDR3 sequence (DNA): TGTGCCAGTAGTTTTGCGGGACCGACCTACGAGCAGTACTTC. Translated: CASSFAGPTYEQYF. Together with reference TRBV19 and TRBJ2-7, the CDR3 gives the full variable domain: DGGITQSPKYLFRKEGQNVTLSCEQNLNHDAMYWYRQDPGQGLRLIYYSQIVNDFQKGDIAEGYSVSREKKESFPLTVTSAQKNPTAFYLCASSFAGPTYEQYFGPGTRLTVT.

CDR3 residues: CASSLTGQGYNEQFF. Written as DNA, the CDR3 is TGTGCCAGCAGCTTAACGGGACAGGGCTACAATGAGCAGTTCTTC. The gene calls are TRBV11-3 and TRBJ2-1, with 9 bases aligning to TRBD1. Germline V lookup: CDR1 SGHNT, CDR2 YENEEA. The V gene end was trimmed by 2 bases and the J gene end by 3 bases; junction bases not matched to a gene: 2. CDR3 length: 15 amino acids.

This clone was seen only once. The CDR3 protein is CASSLTGTSGANVLTF. Written as DNA, the CDR3 is TGCGCCAGCAGCTTAACAGGGACCTCTGGGGCCAACGTCCTGACTTTC. This chain joins TRBV5-1 and TRBJ2-6; TRBD1 might be the D (6 bases). The CDR3 has 16 amino acids. From germline, CDR1 is SGHRS and CDR2 YFSETQ. The ends were cut back, 2 bases at V and 0 bases at J, with 9 bases in the middle.